The table lists the clone carrying this T cell receptor (beta chain) with a count of one. The data were obtained in a study of blood T cell repertoires in COVID-19. Overall study context: Sites in the United States, Italy and Spain provided acute and convalescent COVID-19 samples. T cells, B-cell-depleted T cells, or PBMCs supplied cDNA or gDNA.

Per the study methods: Reference gene primer amplification gave estimated nucleated cell counts. Produced via immunoSEQ multiplex PCR; TCRdb's table is partial and in-frame only. From that table come the V and J calls and clone size; the DNA was used to work out D and trimming. This table has more than 25,000 clones, 65% to 90% appearing once. V lost 3 bases and J lost 14; bases outside the gene matches: 8. Germline lookup yields CDR1 KGHSH and CDR2 LQKENI. The CDR3 length is 13 residues. This receptor was identified in a human donor in a cohort sampled during active COVID-19. Sample: peripheral blood. V usage is TRBV18 and J usage is TRBJ2-3; 10 bases agree with TRBD1. This CDR3 is CASSPQEGDRGYF. The CDR3 DNA is TGTGCCAGCTCACCGCAGGAGGGGGACAGGGGGTATTTT.